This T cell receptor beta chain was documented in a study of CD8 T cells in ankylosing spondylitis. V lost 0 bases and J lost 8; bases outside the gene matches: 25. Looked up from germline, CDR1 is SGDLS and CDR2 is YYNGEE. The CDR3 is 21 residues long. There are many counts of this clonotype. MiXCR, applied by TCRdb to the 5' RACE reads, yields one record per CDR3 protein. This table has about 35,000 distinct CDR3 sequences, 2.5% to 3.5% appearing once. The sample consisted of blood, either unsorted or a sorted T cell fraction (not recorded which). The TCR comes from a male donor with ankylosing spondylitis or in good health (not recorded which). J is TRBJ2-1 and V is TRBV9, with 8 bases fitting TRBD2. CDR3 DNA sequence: TGTGCCAGCAGCGTAGAGGGAGTGCGAGGGAGCGGGAGAGACTTTGGGCATGAGCAGTTCTTC. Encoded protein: CASSVEGVRGSGRDFGHEQFF.